The next 28 T cell receptor beta chains were all read from a single sample in a study of Graves' ophthalmopathy and Graves' hyperthyroidism. RNA transcripts were the source from which TCR beta CDR3 regions were amplified. After a first-round RT-PCR with HTBI primers, a second-round multiplex PCR was run. TCRdb ran MiXCR on the multiplex PCR reads and lists one entry per CDR3 protein. Of hundreds of thousands of distinct CDR3 sequences listed, around 45% are singletons. The sample was peripheral blood. The source is an adult man with Graves' ophthalmopathy.

This clonotype was found once. The J gene is TRBJ2-5, the V gene TRBV10-3, with 12 bases lining up with TRBD2. Trimming took 10 bases from V and 0 from J; bases not matched to a gene: 9. Germline loops: CDR1 ENHRY, CDR2 SYGVKD. This CDR3 region has 16 residues. CDR3 DNA: TGTGCCAGCAGCTCCTGGACTAGCGGGAACCAAGAGACCCAGTACTTC. Translation: CASSSWTSGNQETQYF.

The J gene is TRBJ2-7, the V gene TRBV6-6; 8 bases are a match to TRBD1. CDR3 length: 12 residues. J gave up 10 bases and V 0 bases, and 2 bases lay outside the gene matches. Germline-derived CDR1 and CDR2 are MNHNY and SVGAGI (reference sequence). CDR3: CASSYSTGEQYF. DNA for the CDR3: TGTGCCAGCAGTTACTCGACAGGGGAACAGTACTTC.

The chain couples TRBV10-3 to TRBJ2-7; possible D gene TRBD1, 6 bases. The J call is in doubt because the DNA end fits TRBJ2-5 better. In germline, CDR1 is ENHRY, CDR2 SYGVKD. The CDR3 totals 12 residues. The CDR3 loop reads CAIRAGAETQYF. In DNA, the CDR3 is TGTGCCATCAGGGCAGGGGCTGAGACCCAGTACTTC.

This clonotype was seen ten or more times. This chain links TRBV10-3 with TRBJ2-2; D ambiguous. V was clipped by 0 bases and J by 2 bases, with 7 bases between them. Germline-derived CDR1 and CDR2 are ENHRY and SYGVKD. This CDR3 spans 15 amino acids. CDR3 amino acids: CAISESTDNTGELFF. In nucleotides, the CDR3 is TGTGCCATCAGTGAGTCGACGGACAACACCGGGGAGCTGTTTTTT.

The V and J genes are TRBV5-6 and TRBJ2-7; D remains ambiguous. Per the germline V gene, CDR1 is SGHDT and CDR2 is YYEEEE. With 4 bases removed from V and 6 bases from J, the gap between germline ends came to 14 bases. This CDR3 region has 13 residues. CDR3 amino acids: CASSPAGGAEQYF. The CDR3, as DNA: TGTGCCAGCAGCCCTGCTGGTGGAGCCGAGCAGTACTTC.

This clonotype was picked up one time. V usage is TRBV20-1 and J usage is TRBJ2-5, with D tentatively TRBD1 or TRBD2 (5 bases each). V lost 3 bases and J lost 1, with 12 bases in between. The CDR3 sequence is 14 residues long. Germline CDR1 is DFQATT and CDR2 is SNEGSKA (reference sequence). The CDR3 loop is CSARLPGRQETQYF. The CDR3 nucleotides read TGCAGTGCTAGGTTGCCGGGACGCCAAGAGACCCAGTACTTC.

The chain has TRBV9 and TRBJ1-1, with D possibly TRBD1 on 6 matching bases. The germline V gene has CDR1 SGDLS and CDR2 YYNGEE. This CDR3 is built from 12 residues. V was clipped by 7 bases and J by 4 bases, with 11 bases between them. CDR3 sequence: CASLKGGTEAFF. As DNA, the CDR3 is TGTGCCAGCCTGAAGGGGGGCACTGAAGCTTTCTTT.

This chain links TRBV29-1 with TRBJ1-1; D remains unclear. The CDR3 is 12 residues long. CDR1 SQVTM and CDR2 ANQGSEA come from the germline V gene. V lost 7 bases to trimming and J lost 4 bases, with 13 bases between them. The CDR3 sequence is CSALWGVTEAFF. As DNA, the CDR3 is TGCAGCGCGCTATGGGGTGTCACTGAAGCTTTCTTT.

This CDR3 reads CSARGPRVPLYEQYF. CDR3 in DNA: TGCAGTGCTAGAGGACCAAGGGTTCCCCTCTACGAGCAGTACTTC. The V gene is TRBV20-1, the J gene TRBJ2-7, with unresolved D. Germline V gene sequence: CDR1 DFQATT, CDR2 SNEGSKA (reference sequence). V was clipped by 1 base and J by 3 bases, with 16 bases between them. The CDR3 is made up of 15 amino acids.

This clonotype came up a few times. The chain carries TRBV10-3 and TRBJ2-7, with D uncertain. The germline V gene has CDR1 ENHRY and CDR2 SYGVKD. V lost 6 bases and J lost 4, with 13 bases in between. The CDR3 totals 13 residues. The CDR3 reads CAISQVAGYEQYF. Written as DNA, the CDR3 is TGTGCCATCAGCCAGGTGGCAGGATACGAGCAGTACTTC.

J is TRBJ2-7 and V is TRBV29-1, with 8 bases lining up with TRBD2. The CDR3 contains 13 residues. The germline gives CDR1 SQVTM, CDR2 ANQGSEA. The trim removed 5 bases at V and 7 bases at J, leaving 10 bases unmatched. The CDR3 sequence: CSVRELADNEQYF. The CDR3 nucleotides read TGCAGCGTTAGGGAACTAGCGGACAATGAGCAGTACTTC.

The table lists this clonotype with many counts. The J gene is TRBJ1-2, the V gene TRBV4-1, with TRBD1 matching over 9 bases. J lost 11 bases, V lost 4 bases, and 2 bases had no gene match. The CDR3 spans 11 residues. Germline CDR1 and CDR2: MGHRA and YSYEKL. CDR3: CASSRDRGYTF. CDR3 in DNA: TGCGCCAGCAGCCGAGACAGGGGGTACACCTTC.

V is TRBV6-1 and J is TRBJ1-2; D remains ambiguous. Germline V lookup: CDR1 MNHNS, CDR2 SASEGT. V lost 4 bases, J lost 0 bases, and 9 bases lay in between. CDR3 length: 14 residues. CDR3 protein: CASSGGSANYGYTF. The CDR3 nucleotides are TGTGCCAGCAGTGGCGGTTCCGCTAACTATGGCTACACCTTC.

Only a few counts were recorded for this clonotype. The V gene is TRBV7-3, the J gene TRBJ2-2; D is ambiguous. CDR3 length: 17 amino acids. Germline lookup yields CDR1 SGHTA and CDR2 FQGTGA. Between the trimmed V and J ends, which lost 2 bases and 0 bases, there was a span of 13 bases. CDR3 nucleotides: TGTGCCAGCAGCTTAGCGCGAGTTACAGCGAACACCGGGGAGCTGTTTTTT. Translation gives CASSLARVTANTGELFF.

J is TRBJ2-7 and V is TRBV9; 14 bases align to TRBD2. Germline V lookup: CDR1 SGDLS, CDR2 YYNGEE. The CDR3 consists of 15 residues. V gave up 4 bases and J gave up 4 bases; unmatched junction bases: 4. The CDR3 sequence is CASSPGLAGEYEQYF. The CDR3 nucleotides read TGTGCCAGCAGCCCGGGACTAGCGGGAGAGTACGAGCAGTACTTC.

The chain is built from TRBV11-2 and TRBJ2-7, with 8 bases aligning to TRBD1. This CDR3 is 17 amino acids long. Germline trimming cut 4 bases from V and 3 bases from J; bases unmatched to any gene: 14. Germline assignment: CDR1 SGHAT and CDR2 FQNNGV. The CDR3 protein is CASSSSPGTGYGYEQYF. CDR3 nucleotide sequence: TGTGCCAGCAGCTCCTCTCCCGGGACAGGATATGGCTACGAGCAGTACTTC.

This clonotype occurred many times. The junction shows a germline mismatch at one end, possibly a read error. The chain has TRBV7-7 and TRBJ1-5, with 7 positions matching TRBD1. The CDR3 sequence is 17 residues long. Germline CDR1 and CDR2: SSHAT and FNYEAQ (reference sequence). The CDR3 DNA reads as TGTGCTAGCAGCTTGCCCACAGGGGTACATAGCAATCAGCCCCAGCATTTT. It yields the protein CASSLPTGVHSNQPQHF.

The CDR3 sequence: CATSREGGAGGHNEKLFF. CDR3 sequence (DNA): TGTGCCACCAGCAGAGAGGGGGGGGCCGGTGGACACAATGAAAAACTGTTTTTT. V is TRBV15 and J is TRBJ1-4, with D possibly TRBD1 on 6 matching bases. With 0 bases removed from V and 5 bases from J, the gap between germline ends came to 19 bases. Per germline, CDR1 LNHNV and CDR2 YYDKDF (reference sequence). There are 18 residues in the CDR3. The full variable domain, rest sourced from reference TRBV15 and TRBJ1-4, is DAMVIQNPRYQVTQFGKPVTLSCSQTLNHNVMYWYQQKSSQAPKLLFHYYDKDFNNEADTPDNFQSRRPNTSFCFLDIRSPGLGDTAMYLCATSREGGAGGHNEKLFFGSGTQLSVL.

The chain has TRBV2 and TRBJ1-6, with a possible D match to TRBD1 (5 bases). This CDR3 is built from 14 residues. Trimming pared 5 bases from V and 8 bases from J, leaving 13 bases between. The germline V gene has CDR1 SNHLY and CDR2 FYNNEI. This chain's CDR3 is CASSWTTGDSPLHF. The CDR3 region has the DNA TGTGCCAGCAGTTGGACAACGGGGGATTCACCCCTCCACTTT.

This sequence joins TRBV2 and TRBJ1-5; TRBD1 might be the D (6 bases). Germline V gene lookup returns CDR1 SNHLY and CDR2 FYNNEI. The CDR3 runs to 13 residues. Trimming left V 7 bases short and J 3 bases short, with 10 bases between. This CDR3 reads CASKGQINQPQHF. Here the CDR3 DNA reads TGTGCCAGCAAAGGACAGATCAATCAGCCCCAGCATTTT.

V usage is TRBV2 and J usage is TRBJ2-2; TRBD2 aligns across 7 bases. The trim removed 9 bases at V and 3 bases at J, leaving 7 bases unmatched. CDR3 size: 14 residues. Germline CDR1 and CDR2: SNHLY and FYNNEI. The CDR3 DNA follows: TGTGCCAGACGAGCGGGGAGCGACACCGGGGAGCTGTTTTTT. Amino acid sequence: CARRAGSDTGELFF.

The gene calls are TRBV7-3 and TRBJ1-2; 10 nucleotides align to TRBD1. Unmatched junction bases numbered 3, after V lost 3 bases and J lost 8 bases. This CDR3 region has 13 residues. From germline, CDR1 is SGHTA and CDR2 FQGTGA. The CDR3 DNA reads TGTGCCAGCAGCTTTGACAGGGGGCTGGGCTACACCTTC. Translating it yields CASSFDRGLGYTF.

This clonotype was seen a few times. V usage is TRBV20-1 and J usage is TRBJ1-5, with no clear D. The germline CDR1 and CDR2 sequences are DFQATT and SNEGSKA (reference sequence). The CDR3 totals 17 residues. Trimming pared 0 bases from V and 0 bases from J, leaving 15 bases between. The CDR3 DNA reads TGCAGTGCTAGAGATCAGGTGTTTAAACTTAGCAATCAGCCCCAGCATTTT. Protein: CSARDQVFKLSNQPQHF.

This chain links TRBV10-3 with TRBJ1-4, with D maybe TRBD1 (6 bases). The V and J ends lost 10 bases and 6 bases respectively, with 18 bases between them. Per the germline V gene, CDR1 is ENHRY and CDR2 is SYGVKD. The CDR3 has 14 amino acids. The CDR3 nucleotides are TGTGCCAGCACCCGAGGGGGGCTGGATGAAAAACTGTTTTTT. Translated, it gives CASTRGGLDEKLFF.

The CDR3 region has the DNA TGTGCCAGCAGACTGGGCCCAAGCAACTCCTACGAGCAGTACTTC. Its translation: CASRLGPSNSYEQYF. V is TRBV6-1 and J is TRBJ2-7; D is undetermined. The V end was cut by 6 bases, the J end by 0 bases, with 15 bases between. Germline CDR1 is MNHNS and CDR2 is SASEGT. CDR3 size: 15 residues.

This clonotype occurred a few times. V is TRBV29-1 and J is TRBJ2-7; D tentatively reads TRBD1 or TRBD2 (6 bases each). Germline V gene lookup returns CDR1 SQVTM and CDR2 ANQGSEA. The CDR3 spans 11 residues. The ends were cut back, 4 bases at V and 6 bases at J, with 10 bases in the middle. The CDR3 DNA reads as TGCAGCGTTGGAAGGGGGGTCGAGCAGTACTTC. Amino acid sequence: CSVGRGVEQYF.

This clonotype was seen only a few times. The chain recombines TRBV5-6 with TRBJ1-2; D call uncertain. In germline, CDR1 is SGHDT, CDR2 YYEEEE. Trimming took off 4 bases at V and 4 bases at J, with 11 bases between the two ends. This CDR3 region has 13 residues. The DNA for the CDR3 is TGTGCCAGCAGCCAAGGACGGCCCTATGGCTACACCTTC. Protein sequence: CASSQGRPYGYTF. Supplemented by reference TRBV5-6 and TRBJ1-2, the full variable domain reads DAGVTQSPTHLIKTRGQQVTLRCSPKSGHDTVSWYQQALGQGPQFIFQYYEEEERQRGNFPDRFSGHQFPNYSSELNVNALLLGDSALYLCASSQGRPYGYTFGSGTRLTVV.

This clonotype has only one observation. The chain carries TRBV10-3 and TRBJ2-7; tentatively, D is TRBD1 or TRBD2 (5 bases each). CDR1 ENHRY and CDR2 SYGVKD come from the germline V gene. The V end lost 10 bases, the J end lost 0 bases, and 19 bases lay between the germline ends. The CDR3 covers 15 residues. In nucleotides, the CDR3 is TGTGCCAGCAGCGACCCGGGACGGGGCTCCTACGAGCAGTACTTC. Translating it yields CASSDPGRGSYEQYF.